Listed here are 15 T cell receptor beta chains from one sample, sequenced in a study of OX40 agonist ivuxolimab in advanced cancers. The repertoire was sequenced with immunoSEQ multiplex PCR; TCRdb's copy has only in-frame clones and lacks some. The table records under 90,000 clones, approximately 95% of them present only once. The sequences come from CD4+ or CD8+ T cells sorted from blood, collected in a trial of the OX40 agonist ivuxolimab. These TCRs come from an adult with an advanced solid tumor such as melanoma, head and neck, liver or kidney cancer.

V and J are TRBV28 and TRBJ2-1, with TRBD2 identical over 8 bases. Germline CDR1 and CDR2: MDHEN and SYDVKM. V lost 5 bases and J lost 6; bases outside the gene matches: 6. This CDR3 is 14 amino acids long. The CDR3 here is CASSLPGGANEQFF. The DNA of the CDR3 is TGTGCCAGCAGTCTCCCGGGGGGGGCCAATGAGCAGTTCTTC.

The genes are TRBV18 and TRBJ2-7; either TRBD1 or TRBD2 may supply D (5 bases each). Trimming removed 0 bases at V and 0 bases at J, with 9 bases between. CDR1 and CDR2 (germline): KGHSH, LQKENI. The CDR3 has 15 amino acids. The CDR3 loop is CASSPPTGTSYEQYF. The CDR3 coding sequence is TGTGCCAGCTCACCACCAACGGGGACCTCCTACGAGCAGTACTTC.

The J gene is TRBJ2-5, the V gene TRBV28, with D maybe TRBD1 (7 bases). The germline CDR1 and CDR2 sequences are MDHEN and SYDVKM. This CDR3 comprises 15 residues. V lost 5 bases and J 4 bases, leaving 17 bases between the germline ends. CDR3 bases: TGTGCCAGCAGTGCGTCAGGGGGGCGAGGAGAGACCCAGTACTTC. It specifies CASSASGGRGETQYF.

This clone was detected only once. The CDR3 protein is CASSFPNGGGSPLHF. The CDR3 DNA reads TGTGCCAGCAGCTTCCCGAACGGGGGTGGTTCACCCCTCCACTTT. The chain employs TRBV28 and TRBJ1-6; perhaps TRBD1 as D (5 bases). The length of the CDR3 is 15 residues. The V end lost 6 bases, the J end lost 9 bases, and 18 bases lay between the germline ends. Germline loops: CDR1 MDHEN, CDR2 SYDVKM.

CDR3 nucleotides: TGTGCCAGCAGCTCTGGACTAGCGGGGGGTTGGGAGACCCAGTACTTC. This encodes CASSSGLAGGWETQYF. V and J are TRBV7-3 and TRBJ2-5; 14 nucleotides line up with TRBD2. Trimming removed 4 bases from V and 5 bases from J; junction bases left unmatched: 6. Germline CDR1 is SGHTA and CDR2 is FQGTGA. The CDR3 length is 16 residues.

To note about this clone: The identical CDR3 is also encoded by other nucleotide sequences in the sample. The rearrangement links TRBV5-1 to TRBJ1-6, with 9 bases matching TRBD1. From germline, CDR1 is SGHRS and CDR2 YFSETQ. With 0 bases clipped from V and 7 bases from J, the junction kept 5 bases outside the gene matches. The CDR3 spans 16 residues. The CDR3 nucleotides read TGCGCCAGCAGCTTGGCCACCGGGACAGGGAATTCACCCCTCCACTTT. Amino acids: CASSLATGTGNSPLHF.

The gene calls are TRBV19 and TRBJ2-7, with a weak D call TRBD1 (5 bases). Germline CDR1 is LNHDA and CDR2 is SQIVND (reference sequence). V lost 8 bases to trimming and J lost 2 bases, with 16 bases between them. The CDR3 runs to 14 residues. The chain's CDR3 is CASLSNTGAYEQYF. For the CDR3, the DNA is TGTGCCAGTCTTTCAAATACAGGCGCCTACGAGCAGTACTTC.

This chain connects TRBV28 to TRBJ2-5; a weak D match, TRBD2 (5 bases). V was clipped by 2 bases and J by 2 bases, with 9 bases between them. The CDR3 has 14 residues. The germline V gene encodes CDR1 MDHEN and CDR2 SYDVKM. This chain's CDR3 is CASSLAGPQETQYF. For the CDR3, the DNA is TGTGCCAGCAGTTTAGCGGGTCCTCAAGAGACCCAGTACTTC. Drawing the rest from reference TRBV28 and TRBJ2-5, the complete variable domain is DVKVTQSSRYLVKRTGEKVFLECVQDMDHENMFWYRQDPGLGLRLIYFSYDVKMKEKGDIPEGYSVSREKKERFSLILESASTNQTSMYLCASSLAGPQETQYFGPGTRLLVL.

The chain combines TRBV7-2 with TRBJ2-1; tentative D call: TRBD1 (6 bases). V was shortened by 2 bases and J by 4 bases, with 18 bases between the two germline ends. CDR3 length equals 17 residues. Per the germline V gene, CDR1 is SGHTA and CDR2 is FQGNSA. DNA of the CDR3: TGTGCCAGCAGCTTATCGGGCAGGGGCGCTTTGTACAATGAGCAGTTCTTC. This codes for CASSLSGRGALYNEQFF.

The rearrangement uses TRBV7-2 and TRBJ2-7, with 8 bases fitting TRBD2. The V and J ends lost 7 bases and 5 bases, in that order; junction bases with no gene match: 7. CDR1 is SGHTA and CDR2 is FQGNSA in the germline V gene. CDR3 length equals 13 residues. The CDR3 region is CASTLGSGDEQYF. CDR3 nucleotides: TGTGCCAGCACCCTGGGTAGCGGGGACGAGCAGTACTTC.

This rearrangement joins TRBV11-1 to TRBJ1-6; D is unclear. Germline CDR1 reads SGHAT; CDR2 reads FQDESV (reference sequence). There are 15 residues in the CDR3. Trimming took off 3 bases at V and 3 bases at J, with 9 bases between the two ends. The CDR3 spells CASSLSGFYNSPLHF. The CDR3 coding sequence is TGTGCCAGCAGCTTGTCGGGGTTCTATAATTCACCCCTCCACTTT.

The V gene is TRBV7-2, the J gene TRBJ1-4, with D possibly TRBD1 on 6 matching bases. The CDR3 runs to 16 residues. Germline lookup yields CDR1 SGHTA and CDR2 FQGNSA. Trimming shortened V by 6 bases and J by 6 bases, and 20 bases separated the two germline ends. The CDR3, as DNA: TGTGCCAGCAGTCTAGCGGGGGCCCGAGGGGATGAAAAACTGTTTTTT. Encoded protein: CASSLAGARGDEKLFF.

The chain combines TRBV7-3 with TRBJ1-1; D remains ambiguous. The CDR3 covers 13 residues. Germline V gives CDR1 SGHTA, CDR2 FQGTGA. The V end lost 5 bases, the J end lost 2 bases, and 9 bases lay between the germline ends. The CDR3 DNA sequence: TGTGCCAGCAGCAGGAATGGAAACACTGAAGCTTTCTTT. This gives the protein CASSRNGNTEAFF.

This clone appeared a few times. The gene calls are TRBV4-1 and TRBJ1-1, with 7 bases lining up with TRBD1. Germline trimming cut 0 bases from V and 1 base from J; bases unmatched to any gene: 5. The CDR3 has 16 amino acids. Germline V gene sequence: CDR1 MGHRA, CDR2 YSYEKL. The CDR3 DNA sequence: TGCGCCAGCAGCCAAGATCGGGACAGAGGGAACACTGAAGCTTTCTTT. This gives the protein CASSQDRDRGNTEAFF.

The chain links TRBV18 to TRBJ2-5; TRBD2 might be the D (6 bases). V dropped 0 bases and J dropped 3 bases, with 11 bases sitting between them. Per the germline V gene, CDR1 is KGHSH and CDR2 is LQKENI. The CDR3 extends over 15 amino acids. The CDR3 DNA is TGTGCCAGCTCACCACCGTCCTTAGCGGAAGAGACCCAGTACTTC. Encoded protein: CASSPPSLAEETQYF. The full variable domain, rest sourced from reference TRBV18 and TRBJ2-5, is NAGVMQNPRHLVRRRGQEARLRCSPMKGHSHVYWYRQLPEEGLKFMVYLQKENIIDESGMPKERFSAEFPKEGPSILRIQQVVRGDSAAYFCASSPPSLAEETQYFGPGTRLLVL.